Below, 3 T cell receptor beta chains from the same sample are listed, as sequenced in a study of OX40 agonist ivuxolimab in advanced cancers. Clones were read by immunoSEQ multiplex PCR, and TCRdb kept only the in-frame ones, dropping some. The data hold roughly 41,000 clones, with around 86% observed a single time. Source: CD4+ or CD8+ T cells sorted from blood, taken in a trial of the OX40 agonist ivuxolimab. The receptors were gathered from an adult with an advanced solid tumor such as melanoma, head and neck, liver or kidney cancer.

J is TRBJ2-1 and V is TRBV5-5; 8 bases are a match to TRBD2. CDR1 is SGHKS and CDR2 is YYEKEE in the germline V gene (reference sequence). The CDR3 consists of 15 residues. J lost 6 bases, V lost 1 base, and 6 bases had no gene match. CDR3 sequence reads: CASSLFRGGVNEQFF. The CDR3 nucleotides read TGTGCCAGCAGCTTGTTCCGGGGGGGCGTCAATGAGCAGTTCTTC. The whole variable domain, filled in from reference TRBV5-5 and TRBJ2-1, reads DAGVTQSPTHLIKTRGQQVTLRCSPISGHKSVSWYQQVLGQGPQFIFQYYEKEERGRGNFPDRFSARQFPNYSSELNVNALLLGDSALYLCASSLFRGGVNEQFFGPGTRLTVL.

The chain has TRBV9 and TRBJ2-2; no definite D call. The CDR3 is 15 residues long. The V gene lost 0 bases and the J gene lost 5 bases, with 11 bases spanning the gap. Germline assignment: CDR1 SGDLS and CDR2 YYNGEE. In DNA, the CDR3 is TGTGCCAGCAGCGTAGGGGGTTCGGCAACCGGGGAGCTGTTTTTT. This codes for CASSVGGSATGELFF.

This chain uses TRBV2 with TRBJ1-2; D possibly corresponds to TRBD1 (5 bases). This CDR3 spans 14 amino acids. Trimming stripped 1 base from V and 6 bases from J, with 12 bases between. Looked up from germline, CDR1 is SNHLY and CDR2 is FYNNEI. CDR3 in DNA: TGTGCCAGCAGTGAAGTGGCAGGGAGCGATGGCTACACCTTC. This sequence encodes CASSEVAGSDGYTF.